This entry lists 23 T cell receptor beta chains sequenced from one sample in a study of neoadjuvant nivolumab and ipilimumab in lung cancer. Only in-frame clones appear in the TCRdb table, and some are missing; sequencing was by immunoSEQ multiplex PCR. The sample has about 38,000 clones, 85% to 90% seen once. Sequenced here: peripheral blood, sampled before neoadjuvant nivolumab, alone or with ipilimumab. Receptor source: an adult with non-small cell lung cancer.

V is TRBV7-9 and J is TRBJ2-2, with 10 bases that match TRBD2. Germline V lookup: CDR1 SEHNR, CDR2 FQNEAQ (reference sequence). The CDR3 is made up of 15 amino acids. V was pared by 5 bases and J by 14 bases, with 14 bases of the junction left unmatched. CDR3 nucleotide sequence: TGTGCCAGCAGCCTCACACCAAAAGCGGGAGGGCCCCTGTTTTTT. It yields the protein CASSLTPKAGGPLFF.

The V gene is TRBV6-5, the J gene TRBJ2-1, with unresolved D. The CDR3 is 11 residues long. V dropped 7 bases and J dropped 5 bases, with 6 bases sitting between them. CDR1 and CDR2 (germline): MNHEY, SVGAGI. The CDR3 protein is CASIRDNEQFF. The CDR3 DNA follows: TGTGCCAGCATAAGAGACAATGAGCAGTTCTTC.

This clone has a handful of counts. The J gene is TRBJ2-7, the V gene TRBV28; D gene uncertain. Trimming stripped 6 bases from V and 0 bases from J, with 6 bases between. CDR1 and CDR2 from the germline V gene are MDHEN and SYDVKM. This CDR3 contains 12 residues. The CDR3 loop is CASSLYSYEQYF. The CDR3 nucleotides read TGTGCCAGCAGCCTTTACTCCTACGAGCAGTACTTC.

The V call is TRBV11-3, the J call TRBJ2-5, with D unresolved. Trimming stripped 0 bases from V and 8 bases from J, with 10 bases between. The CDR3 contains 13 residues. Germline lookup yields CDR1 SGHNT and CDR2 YENEEA. The CDR3 reads CASSLDYGQTQYF. CDR3 nucleotide sequence: TGTGCCAGCAGCTTAGATTATGGGCAAACCCAGTACTTC.

V is TRBV5-8 and J is TRBJ2-5, with TRBD1 identical over 8 bases. From germline, CDR1 is SGHTS and CDR2 YDEGEE. V shed 7 bases, J shed 4 bases, and the junction held 15 bases outside the gene matches. This CDR3 has 16 residues. In nucleotides, the CDR3 is TGTGCCAGCCGCAACGGACAGGGCGTTGGAGGAGAGACCCAGTACTTC. This gives the protein CASRNGQGVGGETQYF.

The CDR3 loop reads CASSFRPMDRGNRNEQFF. The CDR3 coding sequence is TGTGCCAGCAGCTTCCGCCCGATGGACAGGGGAAATAGAAATGAGCAGTTCTTC. V gene TRBV7-9 combines with J gene TRBJ2-1, with TRBD1 matching over 9 bases. Unmatched junction bases numbered 16, after V lost 3 bases and J lost 7 bases. This CDR3 region has 18 residues. In germline, CDR1 is SEHNR, CDR2 FQNEAQ (reference sequence). The full variable domain, completed using reference TRBV7-9 and TRBJ2-1, is DTGVSQNPRHKITKRGQNVTFRCDPISEHNRLYWYRQTLGQGPEFLTYFQNEAQLEKSRLLSDRFSAERPKGSFSTLEIQRTEQGDSAMYLCASSFRPMDRGNRNEQFFGPGTRLTVL.

This chain connects TRBV6-1 to TRBJ2-4; D possibly corresponds to TRBD2 (5 bases). CDR3 length: 14 residues. Germline CDR1 MNHNS, CDR2 SASEGT. Trimming took 2 bases from V and 7 from J, leaving 12 bases between them. CDR3 loop: CASSESPLGNIQYF. The DNA of the CDR3 is TGTGCCAGCAGTGAATCCCCACTAGGGAACATTCAGTACTTC.

As DNA, the CDR3 is TGCAGCGTTGTGCGGCAGGGGAACACCGGGGAGCTGTTTTTT. It is translated as CSVVRQGNTGELFF. The rearrangement links TRBV29-1 to TRBJ2-2; the D gene is possibly TRBD1 (5 bases). This CDR3 contains 14 residues. Germline CDR1 reads SQVTM; CDR2 reads ANQGSEA. The V and J ends lost 4 bases and 1 base respectively, with 10 bases between them.

The chain links TRBV12-5 to TRBJ2-1, with D uncertain. The germline V and J ends were trimmed by 1 base and 8 bases, with 15 bases remaining between them. Germline V gene sequence: CDR1 LGHNT, CDR2 FRNRAP. The CDR3 consists of 15 residues. CDR3 sequence: CASGLGAPRAHEQFF. Written as DNA, the CDR3 is TGTGCTAGTGGTTTGGGGGCTCCCCGCGCCCATGAGCAGTTCTTC.

The chain links TRBV7-2 to TRBJ1-4; D possibly corresponds to TRBD1 (5 bases). This CDR3 has 14 residues. The germline V gene encodes CDR1 SGHTA and CDR2 FQGNSA. Trimming took off 4 bases at V and 3 bases at J, with 9 bases between the two ends. CDR3 region: CASSSGGANEKLFF. Here the CDR3 DNA reads TGTGCCAGCAGCTCCGGGGGGGCTAATGAAAAACTGTTTTTT. Full variable domain (missing parts from reference TRBV7-2 and TRBJ1-4): GAGVSQSPSNKVTEKGKDVELRCDPISGHTALYWYRQSLGQGLEFLIYFQGNSAPDKSGLPSDRFSAERTGGSVSTLTIQRTQQEDSAVYLCASSSGGANEKLFFGSGTQLSVL.

In this sample, this clone turned up a few times. The CDR3 sequence is CAWRRGRTNTGELFF. CDR3 nucleotide sequence: TGTGCCTGGAGGAGGGGCAGAACGAACACCGGGGAGCTGTTTTTT. The rearrangement uses TRBV30 and TRBJ2-2; either TRBD1 or TRBD2 may fit D (5 bases each). The germline CDR1 and CDR2 sequences are GTSNPN and SVGIG (reference sequence). The CDR3 covers 15 residues. The V end was cut by 3 bases, the J end by 0 bases, with 11 bases between.

The chain uses TRBV5-1 and TRBJ1-1; D is ambiguous. CDR1 is SGHRS, CDR2 YFSETQ, per germline. The CDR3 has 14 residues. With 1 base removed from V and 7 bases from J, the gap between germline ends came to 14 bases. In DNA, the CDR3 is TGCGCCAGCAGCTTGTACGAGGAGAATCGTGAAGCTTTCTTT. Translation: CASSLYEENREAFF.

The chain couples TRBV10-3 to TRBJ2-2, with TRBD2 matching 8 bases. Germline V lookup: CDR1 ENHRY, CDR2 SYGVKD. J gave up 3 bases and V 7 bases, and 4 bases lay outside the gene matches. The CDR3 covers 14 residues. The chain's CDR3 is CAITGGGYTGELFF. The CDR3 coding sequence is TGTGCCATCACCGGGGGGGGCTACACCGGGGAGCTGTTTTTT.

The J gene is TRBJ2-5, the V gene TRBV7-9; D is ambiguous. From germline, CDR1 is SEHNR and CDR2 FQNEAQ (reference sequence). Between the trimmed V and J ends, which lost 4 bases and 5 bases, there was a span of 14 bases. This CDR3 has 14 amino acids. CDR3 nucleotides: TGTGCCAGCAGCTCCCCGATCGGTGAGGAGACCCAGTACTTC. It encodes CASSSPIGEETQYF. The variable domain in full, with the rest retrieved from reference TRBV7-9 and TRBJ2-5, is DTGVSQNPRHKITKRGQNVTFRCDPISEHNRLYWYRQTLGQGPEFLTYFQNEAQLEKSRLLSDRFSAERPKGSFSTLEIQRTEQGDSAMYLCASSSPIGEETQYFGPGTRLLVL.

This rearrangement joins TRBV18 to TRBJ2-5; 7 positions agree with TRBD1. The CDR3 spans 17 residues. Trimming cost V 2 bases and J 2 bases; bases outside gene matches: 11. Germline CDR1 is KGHSH and CDR2 is LQKENI. CDR3 in amino acids: CASSPRPLDRVQETQYF. The CDR3 DNA sequence: TGTGCCAGCTCACCAAGACCTCTTGACAGGGTTCAAGAGACCCAGTACTTC. Full variable domain (missing parts from reference TRBV18 and TRBJ2-5): NAGVMQNPRHLVRRRGQEARLRCSPMKGHSHVYWYRQLPEEGLKFMVYLQKENIIDESGMPKERFSAEFPKEGPSILRIQQVVRGDSAAYFCASSPRPLDRVQETQYFGPGTRLLVL.

J is TRBJ1-1 and V is TRBV6-5; TRBD1 is a possible D gene (5 bases). The germline gives CDR1 MNHEY, CDR2 SVGAGI. Trimming removed 0 bases from V and 8 bases from J, with 10 bases in between. This CDR3 comprises 13 residues. The CDR3 nucleotides are TGTGCCAGCAGTTACTCAGCAGGGCGCGAAGCTTTCTTT. As protein: CASSYSAGREAFF.

This chain uses TRBV4-2 with TRBJ2-3; TRBD2 might be the D (5 bases). Trimming took 0 bases from V and 0 from J, leaving 10 bases between them. CDR1 and CDR2 (germline): LGHNA, YNFKEQ. The CDR3 is made up of 16 amino acids. CDR3 in amino acids: CASSQDFGESTDTQYF. CDR3 coding DNA: TGTGCCAGCAGCCAAGATTTCGGGGAAAGCACAGATACGCAGTATTTT.

The V gene is TRBV9, the J gene TRBJ1-3; 9 bases fit TRBD1. The CDR3 is 16 amino acids. The J segment lost 0 bases and the V segment lost 4 bases, leaving 5 bases of the junction unmatched. Germline V gene data show CDR1 as SGDLS and CDR2 as YYNGEE. DNA for the CDR3: TGTGCCAGCAGCCCACAGGGGGCCGACTCTGGAAACACCATATATTTT. This codes for CASSPQGADSGNTIYF.

V is TRBV4-2 and J is TRBJ2-1, with D unresolved. Per the germline V gene, CDR1 is LGHNA and CDR2 is YNFKEQ. Trimming shortened V by 1 base and J by 4 bases, and 11 bases separated the two germline ends. The CDR3 consists of 15 residues. CDR3 in amino acids: CASSQVEPYYNEQFF. CDR3 nucleotide sequence: TGTGCCAGCAGCCAAGTGGAGCCCTATTACAATGAGCAGTTCTTC.

This sequence joins TRBV10-3 and TRBJ2-3; no reliable D call. Germline CDR1 ENHRY, CDR2 SYGVKD. The CDR3 is 12 residues long. The ends were cut back, 7 bases at V and 4 bases at J, with 9 bases in the middle. The CDR3 spells CAITGSADTQYF. The CDR3 DNA sequence: TGTGCCATCACGGGTTCGGCAGATACGCAGTATTTT.

The chain has TRBV4-2 and TRBJ1-5; 8 positions match TRBD1. This CDR3 has 15 amino acids. Germline trimming cut 4 bases from V and 2 bases from J; bases unmatched to any gene: 4. Germline V CDR1 and CDR2: LGHNA, YNFKEQ. CDR3 loop: CASSLGQGGNQPQHF. CDR3 in DNA: TGTGCCAGCAGCCTCGGACAGGGAGGCAATCAGCCCCAGCATTTT.

The gene calls are TRBV30 and TRBJ2-7, with 8 bases matching TRBD2. This CDR3 is 11 amino acids long. After removal of 5 bases from V and 3 bases from J, the junction contained 0 bases not matched to a gene. In germline, CDR1 is GTSNPN, CDR2 SVGIG (reference sequence). The CDR3 is CAWGTSYEQYF. The CDR3 coding sequence is TGTGCCTGGGGGACTAGCTACGAGCAGTACTTC.

This clone was observed once. This chain joins TRBV7-8 and TRBJ2-6; D may be TRBD2 (6 bases). The ends were cut back, 3 bases at V and 0 bases at J, with 12 bases in the middle. Germline assignment: CDR1 SGHVS and CDR2 FQNEAQ. The CDR3 runs to 17 residues. The CDR3 region has the DNA TGTGCCAGCAGCTTGATGGCGGGGTCCTCTGGGGCCAACGTCCTGACTTTC. Translation: CASSLMAGSSGANVLTF.